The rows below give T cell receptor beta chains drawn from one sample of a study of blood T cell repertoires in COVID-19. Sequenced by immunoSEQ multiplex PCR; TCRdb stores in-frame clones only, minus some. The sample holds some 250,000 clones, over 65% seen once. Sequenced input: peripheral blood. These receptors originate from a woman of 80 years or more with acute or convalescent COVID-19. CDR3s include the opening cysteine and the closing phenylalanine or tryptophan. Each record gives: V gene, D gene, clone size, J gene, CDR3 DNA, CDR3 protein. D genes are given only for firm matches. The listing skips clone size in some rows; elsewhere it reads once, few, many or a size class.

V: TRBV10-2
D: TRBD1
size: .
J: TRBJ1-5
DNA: TGCGCCAGCAGTGAGTCGACAGGGAGACAGCCCCAGCATTTT
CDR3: CASSESTGRQPQHF

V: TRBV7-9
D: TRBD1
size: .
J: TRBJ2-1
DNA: TGTGCCAGCAGCCCGGGACAGGGGGTCCTCAATGAGCAGTTCTTC
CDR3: CASSPGQGVLNEQFF

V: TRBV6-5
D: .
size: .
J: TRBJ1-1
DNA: TGTGCCACGCAGACAGTGAACACTGAAGCTTTCTTT
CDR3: CATQTVNTEAFF

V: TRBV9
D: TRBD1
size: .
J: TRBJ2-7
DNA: TGTGCCAGCAGCGTCGGACAGGGGACCTCCTACGAGCAGTACTTC
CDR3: CASSVGQGTSYEQYF

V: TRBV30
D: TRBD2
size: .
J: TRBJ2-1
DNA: TGTGCCTGGAGTTCAAGCGGGATAAGCTCCTACAATGAGCAGTTCTTC
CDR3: CAWSSSGISSYNEQFF

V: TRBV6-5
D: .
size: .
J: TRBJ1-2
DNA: TGTGCCAGCAACAGCCTAGGGGGTCGCTACACCTTC
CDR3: CASNSLGGRYTF

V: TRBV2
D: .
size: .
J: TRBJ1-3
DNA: TGTGCCAGCAGTGAAGCAGCGACAGCTGGAAACACCATATATTTT
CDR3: CASSEAATAGNTIYF

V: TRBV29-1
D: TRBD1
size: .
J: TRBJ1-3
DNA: TGCAGCATAGCAAGGGACAGCCTCTCTGGAAACACCATATATTTT
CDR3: CSIARDSLSGNTIYF

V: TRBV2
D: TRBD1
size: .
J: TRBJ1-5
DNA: TGTGCCAGCAGCCCACAGGGGTTCAATCAGCCCCAGCATTTT
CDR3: CASSPQGFNQPQHF

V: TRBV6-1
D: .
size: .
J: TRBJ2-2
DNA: TGTGCCAGCAGTGAACTAGGGCGGGGCCGGGAGCTGTTTTTT
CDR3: CASSELGRGRELFF

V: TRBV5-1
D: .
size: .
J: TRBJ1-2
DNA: TGCGCCAGCAGCTTGGCCGGACTGAGCGGCTACACCTTC
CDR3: CASSLAGLSGYTF

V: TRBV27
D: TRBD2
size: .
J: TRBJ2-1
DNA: TGTGCCAGCAGTTTAGGTACTAGCGGGAGCGGAAGCTACAATGAGCAGTTCTTC
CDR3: CASSLGTSGSGSYNEQFF

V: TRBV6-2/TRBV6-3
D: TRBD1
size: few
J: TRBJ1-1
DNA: TGTGCCAGCAGTTACGTTTGGGCAGGGGGTCCGCTGAACACTGAAGCTTTCTTT
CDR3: CASSYVWAGGPLNTEAFF

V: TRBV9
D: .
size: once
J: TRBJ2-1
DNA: TGTGCCAGCAGCGTAGCGACAGCAAATGAGCAGTTCTTC
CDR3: CASSVATANEQFF

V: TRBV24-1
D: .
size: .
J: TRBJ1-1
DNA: TGTGCCACCAACCGGGACTTCAGGCATGACACTGAAGCTTTCTTT
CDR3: CATNRDFRHDTEAFF

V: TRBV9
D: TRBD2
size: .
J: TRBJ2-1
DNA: TGTGCCAGCAGCGTACACGGGACTAGCGTAAGCTCCTACAATGAGCAGTTCTTC
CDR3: CASSVHGTSVSSYNEQFF

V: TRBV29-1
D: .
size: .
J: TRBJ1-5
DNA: TGCAGCGTTGTCAATTCAGGAAATAGCAATCAGCCCCAGCATTTT
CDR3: CSVVNSGNSNQPQHF

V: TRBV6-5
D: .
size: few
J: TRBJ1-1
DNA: TGTGCCACTCGAGACCGCGGCGCAGCTGAAGCTTTCTTT
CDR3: CATRDRGAAEAFF

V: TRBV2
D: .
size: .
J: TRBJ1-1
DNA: TGTGCCAGCAGTGGGACAAGTAACACTGAAGCTTTCTTT
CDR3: CASSGTSNTEAFF

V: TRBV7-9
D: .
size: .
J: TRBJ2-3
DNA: TGTGCCAGCAGCGGGGACTTAAACACAGATACGCAGTATTTT
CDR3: CASSGDLNTDTQYF

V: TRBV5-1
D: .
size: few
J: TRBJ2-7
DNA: TGCGCCAGCAGCAGCACCGGTCGGGGTCCGCTAACCGAGCAGTACTTC
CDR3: CASSSTGRGPLTEQYF

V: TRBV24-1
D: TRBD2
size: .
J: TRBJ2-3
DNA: TGTGCCACCAGTGATAGTCGTAGGGAGGGCGACACAGATACGCAGTATTTT
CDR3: CATSDSRREGDTDTQYF

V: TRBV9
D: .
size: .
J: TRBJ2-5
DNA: TGTGCCAGCAGCGTCAGGGGCCAAGAGACCCAGTACTTC
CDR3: CASSVRGQETQYF

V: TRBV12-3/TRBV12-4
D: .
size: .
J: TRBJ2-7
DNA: TGTGCCAGCAGTTCGGGACTTTCCTACGAGCAGTACTTC
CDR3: CASSSGLSYEQYF